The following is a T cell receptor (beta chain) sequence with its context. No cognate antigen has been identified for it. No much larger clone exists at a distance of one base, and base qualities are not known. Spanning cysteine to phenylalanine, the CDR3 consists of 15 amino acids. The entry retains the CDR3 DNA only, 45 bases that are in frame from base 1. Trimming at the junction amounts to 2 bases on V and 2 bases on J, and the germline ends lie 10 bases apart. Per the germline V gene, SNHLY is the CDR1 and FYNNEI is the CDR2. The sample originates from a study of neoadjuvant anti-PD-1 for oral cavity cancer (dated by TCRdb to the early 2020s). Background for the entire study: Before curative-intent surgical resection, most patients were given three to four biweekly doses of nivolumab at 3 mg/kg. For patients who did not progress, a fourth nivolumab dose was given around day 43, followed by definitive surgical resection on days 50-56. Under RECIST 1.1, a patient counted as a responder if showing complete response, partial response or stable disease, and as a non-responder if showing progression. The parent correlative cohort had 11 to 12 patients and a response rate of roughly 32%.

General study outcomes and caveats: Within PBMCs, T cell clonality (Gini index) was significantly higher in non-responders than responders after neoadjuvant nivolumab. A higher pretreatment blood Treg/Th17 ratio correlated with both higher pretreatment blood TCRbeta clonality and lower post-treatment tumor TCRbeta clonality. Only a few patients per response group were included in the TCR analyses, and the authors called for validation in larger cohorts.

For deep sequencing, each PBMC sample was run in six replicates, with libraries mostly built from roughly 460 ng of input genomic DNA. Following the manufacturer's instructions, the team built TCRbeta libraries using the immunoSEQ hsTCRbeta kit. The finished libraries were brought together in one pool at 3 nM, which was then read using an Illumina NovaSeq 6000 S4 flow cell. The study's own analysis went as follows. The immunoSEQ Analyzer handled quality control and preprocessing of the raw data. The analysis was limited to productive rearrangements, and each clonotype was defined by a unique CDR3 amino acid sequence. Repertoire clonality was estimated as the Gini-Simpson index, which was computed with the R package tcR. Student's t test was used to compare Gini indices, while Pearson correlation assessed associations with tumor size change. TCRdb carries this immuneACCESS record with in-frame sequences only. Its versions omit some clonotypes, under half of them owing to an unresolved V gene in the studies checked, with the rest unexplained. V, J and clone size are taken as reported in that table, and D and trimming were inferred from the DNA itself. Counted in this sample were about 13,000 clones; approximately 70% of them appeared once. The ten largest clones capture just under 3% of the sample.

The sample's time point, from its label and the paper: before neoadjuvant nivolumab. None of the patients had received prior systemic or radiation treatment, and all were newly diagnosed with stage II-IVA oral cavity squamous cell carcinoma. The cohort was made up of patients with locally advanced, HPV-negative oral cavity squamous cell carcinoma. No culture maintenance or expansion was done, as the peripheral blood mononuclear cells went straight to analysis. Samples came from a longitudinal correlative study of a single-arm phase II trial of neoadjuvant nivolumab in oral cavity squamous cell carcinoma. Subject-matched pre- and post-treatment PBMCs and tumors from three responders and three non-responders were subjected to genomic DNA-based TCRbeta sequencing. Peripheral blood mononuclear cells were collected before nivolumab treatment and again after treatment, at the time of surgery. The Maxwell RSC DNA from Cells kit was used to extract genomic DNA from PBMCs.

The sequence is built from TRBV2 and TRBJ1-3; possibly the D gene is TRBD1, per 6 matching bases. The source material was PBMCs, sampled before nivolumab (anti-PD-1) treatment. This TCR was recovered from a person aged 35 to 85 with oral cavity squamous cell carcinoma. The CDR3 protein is CASSERGDTGNTIYF. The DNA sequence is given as TGTGCCAGCAGTGAACGGGGGGACACTGGAAACACCATATATTTT.